The entry that follows covers one TCR beta chain sequence. Its antigen is not identified. The data are from a study of OX40 agonist ivuxolimab in advanced cancers. Findings and caveats of the study: At 0.1 to 3.0 mg/kg and by week 6, CD4+ and CD8+ T cells in the blood had expanded clonally.

There are 13 residues in the CDR3. Germline V lookup: CDR1 MNHEY, CDR2 SVGAGI. V lost 0 bases, J lost 5 bases, and 7 bases lay in between. Sequencing was performed with immunoSEQ multiplex PCR; in TCRdb, only in-frame clones are kept and a portion is missing. The sample has tens of thousands of clones, 92% seen once. The TCR was taken from an adult with an advanced solid tumor such as melanoma, head and neck, liver or kidney cancer. The chain combines TRBV6-5 with TRBJ2-5; D is possibly TRBD2 (5 bases). This material consisted of CD4+ or CD8+ T cells sorted from blood, taken in a trial of the OX40 agonist ivuxolimab. CDR3 residues: CASSYSGGETQYF. The CDR3 DNA reads as TGTGCCAGCAGTTACTCGGGCGGGGAGACCCAGTACTTC.